The 30 T cell receptor beta chains given below trace back to one sample, sequenced in a study of blood T cell repertoires in COVID-19. This table comes from immunoSEQ multiplex PCR, and its TCRdb copy is limited to in-frame clones, with some not included. The sample consists of approximately 380,000 clones, about nine tenths of them appearing once. Material for sequencing was PBMCs or T cells enriched from blood (not recorded which). These TCRs come from a woman aged 40 to 55 who had been exposed to COVID-19.

The chain is built from TRBV7-3 and TRBJ2-1, with D possibly matching TRBD1 (6 bases). Germline-derived CDR1 and CDR2 are SGHTA and FQGTGA. Trimming took 2 bases from V and 4 from J, leaving 12 bases between them. The CDR3 is 15 amino acids. CDR3 residues: CASSLSGQTYNEQFF. CDR3 bases: TGTGCCAGCAGCTTATCAGGACAGACATACAATGAGCAGTTCTTC.

The chain uses TRBV18 and TRBJ2-5, with 7 bases matching TRBD2. With 2 bases clipped from V and 3 bases from J, the junction kept 9 bases outside the gene matches. Per the germline V gene, CDR1 is KGHSH and CDR2 is LQKENI. This CDR3 contains 16 residues. The CDR3 DNA reads TGTGCCAGCTCACCATCAGCGGGAAGATACAAAGAGACCCAGTACTTC. Translation gives CASSPSAGRYKETQYF.

This clone was counted a single time. The chain carries TRBV21-1 and TRBJ2-4; the table gives TRBD2 as D, unverified against the DNA. TRBV21-1 represents a pseudogene. The CDR3 is made up of 15 amino acids. As DNA, the CDR3 is TGTGCCAGCAGCAAACGGCGGGAGGGGATAAACATTCAGTACTTC. Translation gives CASSKRREGINIQYF.

This chain uses TRBV11-3 with TRBJ1-6, with D possibly TRBD1 on 5 matching bases. In germline, CDR1 is SGHNT, CDR2 YENEEA. V was pared by 2 bases and J by 7 bases, with 9 bases between. The CDR3 length is 14 residues. The CDR3 protein is CASSLQGVNSPLHF. DNA of the CDR3: TGTGCCAGCAGCTTACAGGGTGTCAATTCACCCCTCCACTTT.

This chain connects TRBV5-5 to TRBJ2-3; a weak D match, TRBD1 (5 bases). The CDR3 covers 15 residues. The germline V and J ends were trimmed by 2 bases and 0 bases, with 10 bases remaining between them. The V gene's germline CDR1 is SGHKS and CDR2 YYEKEE (reference sequence). As DNA, the CDR3 is TGTGCCAGCAGCTTCACCAGGGCTAGCACAGATACGCAGTATTTT. The encoded protein is CASSFTRASTDTQYF.

The chain combines TRBV2 with TRBJ1-1; TRBD1 agrees at 8 bases. The CDR3 is made up of 14 amino acids. The trim removed 9 bases at V and 0 bases at J, leaving 6 bases unmatched. In germline, CDR1 is SNHLY, CDR2 FYNNEI. This CDR3 is CASTGGVMNTEAFF. The CDR3 DNA reads as TGTGCCAGTACAGGGGGAGTTATGAACACTGAAGCTTTCTTT.

This sequence joins TRBV5-1 and TRBJ2-6; D may be TRBD1 (5 bases). The CDR3 loop spans 16 amino acids. The germline CDR1 and CDR2 sequences are SGHRS and YFSETQ. Trimming took 4 bases from V and 4 from J, leaving 15 bases between them. CDR3 amino acids: CASSTPQGSGANVLTF. As DNA, the CDR3 is TGCGCCAGCAGCACCCCCCAGGGATCCGGGGCCAACGTCCTGACTTTC. The full variable domain, with the rest looked up from reference TRBV5-1 and TRBJ2-6, is KAGVTQTPRYLIKTRGQQVTLSCSPISGHRSVSWYQQTPGQGLQFLFEYFSETQRNKGNFPGRFSGRQFSNSRSEMNVSTLELGDSALYLCASSTPQGSGANVLTFGAGSRLTVL.

This clone was seen many times. The gene calls are TRBV2 and TRBJ1-2; 7 bases are shared with TRBD1. Trimming cost V 4 bases and J 6 bases; bases outside gene matches: 5. Germline CDR1 reads SNHLY; CDR2 reads FYNNEI. The length of the CDR3 is 13 residues. The CDR3 spells CASSVDRVDGYTF. CDR3 nucleotides: TGTGCCAGCAGTGTCGACAGGGTCGATGGCTACACCTTC.

The gene calls are TRBV5-1 and TRBJ2-6; unclear D gene. The ends were cut back, 0 bases at V and 5 bases at J, with 9 bases in the middle. CDR1 SGHRS and CDR2 YFSETQ come from the germline V gene. CDR3 size: 15 residues. The CDR3 nucleotides read TGCGCCAGCAGCTTGGAATCCGTCTGGGCCAACGTCCTGACTTTC. Protein: CASSLESVWANVLTF.

The gene calls are TRBV6-2 or TRBV6-3 and TRBJ2-3; 10 nucleotides agree with TRBD2. Germline values: CDR1 MNHEY, CDR2 SVGEGT. V lost 6 bases, J lost 2 bases, and 8 bases stayed unmatched. The CDR3 totals 16 residues. The CDR3 sequence is CASSPLSGRDTDTQYF. In DNA form, the CDR3 reads TGTGCCAGCAGCCCCCTGAGCGGGAGGGACACAGATACGCAGTATTTT.

The chain links TRBV29-1 to TRBJ1-4, with 7 bases matching TRBD1. The V gene end was trimmed by 6 bases and the J gene end by 1 base; junction bases not matched to a gene: 8. CDR1 and CDR2 from the germline V gene are SQVTM and ANQGSEA. The CDR3 is 15 amino acids. The CDR3: CSVRQGLVTNEKLFF. The CDR3 nucleotides read TGCAGCGTACGACAGGGTTTAGTAACTAATGAAAAACTGTTTTTT.

The chain couples TRBV3-1 (or the pseudogene TRBV3-2) to TRBJ1-2; TRBD1 is a possible D gene (5 bases). Germline CDR1 is LGHDT and CDR2 is YNNKEL (reference sequence). Trimming took off 0 bases at V and 3 bases at J, with 11 bases between the two ends. This CDR3 is built from 15 residues. Here the CDR3 reads CASSQDGGFYYGYTF. CDR3 sequence (DNA): TGTGCCAGCAGCCAAGATGGGGGGTTTTACTATGGCTACACCTTC.

A few counts support this clone. This chain joins TRBV12-5 and TRBJ1-4, with D uncertain. The CDR3 runs to 15 residues. The germline gives CDR1 LGHNT, CDR2 FRNRAP. Trimming stripped 5 bases from V and 7 bases from J, with 17 bases between. The CDR3 DNA is TGTGCTAGTGGTCCCGACTCATCATATTTTGAAAAACTGTTTTTT. Translating gives CASGPDSSYFEKLFF.

CDR3 coding DNA: TGTGCCAGCTCGCAACGGAGATATCAGCCCCAGCATTTT. Its protein is CASSQRRYQPQHF. The genes are TRBV12-3 or TRBV12-4 and TRBJ1-5; D is unresolved. This CDR3 region has 13 residues. V was cut by 8 bases and J by 5 bases, with 13 bases left in between.

The V and J genes are TRBV6-6 and TRBJ1-5; 7 nucleotides match TRBD1. Germline CDR1 MNHNY, CDR2 SVGAGI (reference sequence). V gave up 6 bases and J gave up 3 bases; unmatched junction bases: 5. The CDR3 runs 14 residues. The CDR3 protein is CASRPQGVNQPQHF. CDR3 DNA sequence: TGTGCCAGCAGGCCTCAGGGGGTCAATCAGCCCCAGCATTTT.

This chain joins TRBV30 and TRBJ2-7, with D maybe TRBD1 (5 bases). CDR1 is GTSNPN, CDR2 SVGIG, per germline (reference sequence). Between the trimmed V and J ends, which lost 3 bases and 5 bases, there was a span of 23 bases. This CDR3 is 16 amino acids long. In DNA form, the CDR3 reads TGTGCCTGGAGGTACCTAGGGGCAGGCCCAACGAACGAGCAGTACTTC. Its protein is CAWRYLGAGPTNEQYF.

This chain connects TRBV30 to TRBJ2-7, with unresolved D. Deletions cut 0 bases from V and 5 bases from J, with 11 bases between. Looked up from germline, CDR1 is GTSNPN and CDR2 is SVGIG (reference sequence). The CDR3 is 13 amino acids. CDR3 in DNA: TGTGCCTGGAGTGTTGGTCTAGTGGACGAGCAGTACTTC. It is translated as CAWSVGLVDEQYF.

This chain links TRBV4-1 with TRBJ1-1; no clear D. The CDR3 is 14 amino acids. V gave up 0 bases and J gave up 2 bases, with 7 bases separating them. Germline CDR1 reads MGHRA; CDR2 reads YSYEKL. This chain's CDR3 is CASSQEWANTEAFF. CDR3 bases: TGCGCCAGCAGCCAAGAATGGGCAAACACTGAAGCTTTCTTT.

The chain's CDR3 is CASKPHGKNTEAFF. The CDR3 bases are TGTGCCAGCAAACCCCACGGGAAGAACACTGAAGCTTTCTTT. V is TRBV6-5 and J is TRBJ1-1; D gene unclear. Germline lookup yields CDR1 MNHEY and CDR2 SVGAGI. Deletions cut 7 bases from V and 1 base from J, with 13 bases between. This CDR3 contains 14 residues.

This clone occurred a few times. This rearrangement joins TRBV30 to TRBJ1-5, with D hard to call. V was shortened by 3 bases and J by 6 bases, with 12 bases between the two germline ends. This CDR3 contains 13 residues. CDR1 and CDR2 from the germline V gene are GTSNPN and SVGIG (reference sequence). The CDR3 DNA sequence: TGTGCCTGGAGCTACGGGTTTGGTCAGCCCCAGCATTTT. Translation: CAWSYGFGQPQHF. Using reference TRBV30 and TRBJ1-5 for the parts outside the CDR3, the full variable domain is SQTIHQWPATLVQPVGSPLSLECTVEGTSNPNLYWYRQAAGRGLQLLFYSVGIGQISSEVPQNLSASRPQDRQFILSSKKLLLSDSGFYLCAWSYGFGQPQHFGDGTRLSIL.

V gene TRBV7-8 combines with J gene TRBJ1-1; 7 positions agree with TRBD1. The CDR3 has 13 residues. Germline CDR1 is SGHVS and CDR2 is FQNEAQ. After removal of 6 bases from V and 4 bases from J, the junction contained 5 bases not matched to a gene. CDR3 amino acids: CASRRDRATEAFF. As DNA, the CDR3 is TGTGCCAGCAGACGGGACAGAGCCACTGAAGCTTTCTTT.

The table lists this clone with a count of one. This chain joins TRBV19 and TRBJ1-1; 7 bases fit TRBD1. V was pared by 4 bases and J by 9 bases, with 5 bases of the junction left unmatched. The CDR3 has 12 amino acids. Germline V gene sequence: CDR1 LNHDA, CDR2 SQIVND (reference sequence). In DNA, the CDR3 is TGTGCCAGTAGTACGACAGGGTTTAAAGCTTTCTTT. It codes for CASSTTGFKAFF.

The V gene is TRBV9, the J gene TRBJ1-5, with 10 bases that match TRBD1. The CDR3 is 17 residues long. Per the germline V gene, CDR1 is SGDLS and CDR2 is YYNGEE. V trimming: 5 bases; J trimming: 3 bases; junction bases outside the gene matches: 11. The CDR3 loop reads CASSEGQGVGNNQPQHF. CDR3 in DNA: TGTGCCAGCAGTGAAGGACAGGGGGTGGGGAACAATCAGCCCCAGCATTTT.

CDR3: CAWSGQGGSYNEQFF. CDR3 bases: TGTGCCTGGAGTGGACAGGGGGGTTCCTACAATGAGCAGTTCTTC. The V and J genes are TRBV30 and TRBJ2-1, with 9 positions matching TRBD1. The ends lost 1 base at V and 1 base at J; junction bases unmatched: 2. The CDR3 has 15 residues. Germline-derived CDR1 and CDR2 are GTSNPN and SVGIG (reference sequence).

This clone appeared a single time. This chain uses TRBV6-2 or TRBV6-3 with TRBJ2-7; 12 bases map to TRBD2. The CDR3 sequence is 16 residues long. Germline CDR1 reads MNHEY; CDR2 reads SVGEGT. J lost 3 bases, V lost 6 bases, and 9 bases had no gene match. The CDR3 region is CASSKIPGLAGYEQYF. The CDR3 bases are TGTGCCAGCAGCAAAATTCCGGGACTAGCGGGCTACGAGCAGTACTTC.

The V and J genes are TRBV5-1 and TRBJ1-6; a weak D match, TRBD1 (6 bases). Trimming removed 0 bases from V and 9 bases from J, with 13 bases in between. CDR1 and CDR2 (germline): SGHRS, YFSETQ. The CDR3 loop spans 15 amino acids. The CDR3 sequence is CASSLGTGLGSPLHF. The CDR3 DNA reads TGCGCCAGCAGCTTGGGCACAGGGTTGGGTTCACCCCTCCACTTT.

The J gene is TRBJ1-5, the V gene TRBV2; maybe TRBD1 (5 bases). The V end was cut by 11 bases, the J end by 6 bases, with 17 bases between. CDR3 length equals 13 residues. Per germline, CDR1 SNHLY and CDR2 FYNNEI. CDR3 sequence (DNA): TGTGCCGCAACCCCGGGGGTCGGTCAGCCCCAGCATTTT. Protein: CAATPGVGQPQHF.

This clone was observed a handful of times. The chain joins TRBV3-1 (or the pseudogene TRBV3-2) to TRBJ1-6, with TRBD1 identical over 8 bases. CDR3 length: 12 residues. The trim removed 3 bases at V and 14 bases at J, leaving 3 bases unmatched. CDR1 is LGHDT, CDR2 YNNKEL, per germline (reference sequence). CDR3 protein: CASSHPGGSLHF. Here the CDR3 DNA reads TGTGCCAGCAGCCATCCAGGGGGCTCCCTCCACTTT.

The J gene is TRBJ1-4, the V gene TRBV19; 8 bases agree with TRBD1. Looked up from germline, CDR1 is LNHDA and CDR2 is SQIVND (reference sequence). With V trimmed by 5 bases and J by 3 bases, 8 bases remained unmatched. This CDR3 spans 16 amino acids. CDR3 coding DNA: TGTGCCAGTAGTTTCCAATCCAGGGGGCCTAATGAAAAACTGTTTTTT. The encoded protein is CASSFQSRGPNEKLFF.

This rearrangement joins TRBV7-8 to TRBJ2-7, with D perhaps matching TRBD1 (5 bases). Per germline, CDR1 SGHVS and CDR2 FQNEAQ. V was pared by 5 bases and J by 4 bases, with 18 bases between. The CDR3 is made up of 15 amino acids. The CDR3 sequence: CASSERFRGSYEQYF. The CDR3 DNA reads as TGTGCCAGCAGCGAGCGCTTTAGGGGTTCGTACGAGCAGTACTTC.